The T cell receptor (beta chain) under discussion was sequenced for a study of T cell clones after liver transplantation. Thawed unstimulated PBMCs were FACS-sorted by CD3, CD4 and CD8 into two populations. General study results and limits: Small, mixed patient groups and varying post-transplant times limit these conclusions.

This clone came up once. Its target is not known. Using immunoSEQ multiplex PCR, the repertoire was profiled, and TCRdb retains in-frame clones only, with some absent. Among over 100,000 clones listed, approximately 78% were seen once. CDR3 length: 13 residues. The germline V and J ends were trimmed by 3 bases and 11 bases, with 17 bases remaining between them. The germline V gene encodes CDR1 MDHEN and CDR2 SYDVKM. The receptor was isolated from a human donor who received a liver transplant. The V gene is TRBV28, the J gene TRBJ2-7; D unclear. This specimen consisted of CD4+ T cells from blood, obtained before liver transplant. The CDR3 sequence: CASSFPPYSSEYF. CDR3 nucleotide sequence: TGTGCCAGCAGTTTCCCACCCTACTCGAGCGAGTACTTC.